A single TCR beta chain is shown here with its context. The data originate from a study of blood T cell repertoires in COVID-19. The overall study: Samples taken during acute and convalescent COVID-19 were collected in the United States, Italy and Spain. Sample material is recorded as cDNA or gDNA derived from T cells, B-cell-depleted T cells, or PBMCs.

Study processing details: Counts of nucleated cells, estimated from reference gene primer amplification, were obtained. Generated by immunoSEQ multiplex PCR, the TCRdb table keeps only in-frame clones and is missing some. V, J and clone size reflect that table, while D and trimming were determined from the DNA. This table has 85,000 to 90,000 clones, 82% appearing once. This CDR3 spans 13 amino acids. CDR1 and CDR2 (germline): LNHDA, SQIVND (reference sequence). V shed 1 base and J shed 5 bases, with 8 bases lying between them. The specimen was peripheral blood. The clonotype was recovered from a woman of 80 years or more with acute or convalescent COVID-19. The chain links TRBV19 to TRBJ2-5; no firm D call. The CDR3 region is CASSIGGWETQYF. The CDR3 DNA follows: TGTGCCAGTAGTATAGGAGGATGGGAGACCCAGTACTTC. The full variable domain, with the rest looked up from reference TRBV19 and TRBJ2-5, is DGGITQSPKYLFRKEGQNVTLSCEQNLNHDAMYWYRQDPGQGLRLIYYSQIVNDFQKGDIAEGYSVSREKKESFPLTVTSAQKNPTAFYLCASSIGGWETQYFGPGTRLLVL.